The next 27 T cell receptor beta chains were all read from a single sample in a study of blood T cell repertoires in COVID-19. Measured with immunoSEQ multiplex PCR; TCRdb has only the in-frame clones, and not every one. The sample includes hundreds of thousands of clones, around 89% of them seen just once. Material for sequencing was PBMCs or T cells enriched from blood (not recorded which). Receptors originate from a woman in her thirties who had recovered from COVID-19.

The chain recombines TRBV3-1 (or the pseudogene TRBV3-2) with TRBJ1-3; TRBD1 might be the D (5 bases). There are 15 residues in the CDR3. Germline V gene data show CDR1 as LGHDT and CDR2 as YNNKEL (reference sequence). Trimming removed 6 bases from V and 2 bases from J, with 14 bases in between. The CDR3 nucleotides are TGTGCCAGCAGAGGGTCAGGGATAACTGGAAACACCATATATTTT. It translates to CASRGSGITGNTIYF.

The CDR3 DNA is TGTGCCAGCAGTTCGACAGGGGACTATGGCTACACCTTC. As protein: CASSSTGDYGYTF. The chain joins TRBV28 to TRBJ1-2, with 8 bases that match TRBD1. Germline assignment: CDR1 MDHEN and CDR2 SYDVKM. The CDR3 is made up of 13 amino acids. With 4 bases clipped from V and 3 bases from J, the junction kept 1 base outside the gene matches.

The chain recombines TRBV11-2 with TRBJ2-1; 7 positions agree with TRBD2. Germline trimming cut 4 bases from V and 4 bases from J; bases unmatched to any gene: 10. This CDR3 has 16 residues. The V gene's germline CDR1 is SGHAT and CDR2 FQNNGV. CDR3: CASSSASGTGYNEQFF. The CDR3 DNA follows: TGTGCCAGCAGCTCCGCGAGCGGGACTGGATACAATGAGCAGTTCTTC.

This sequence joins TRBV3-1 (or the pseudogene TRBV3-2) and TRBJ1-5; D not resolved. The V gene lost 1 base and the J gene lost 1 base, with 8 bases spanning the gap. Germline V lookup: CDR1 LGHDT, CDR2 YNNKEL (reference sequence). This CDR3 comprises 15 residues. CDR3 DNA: TGTGCCAGCAGCCAAGGTGGAGCCAGCAATCAGCCCCAGCATTTT. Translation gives CASSQGGASNQPQHF.

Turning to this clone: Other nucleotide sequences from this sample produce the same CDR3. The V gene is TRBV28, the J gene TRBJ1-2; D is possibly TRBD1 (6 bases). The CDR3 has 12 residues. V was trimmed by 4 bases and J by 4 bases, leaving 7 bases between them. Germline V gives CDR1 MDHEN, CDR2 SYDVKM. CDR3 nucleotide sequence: TGTGCCAGCAGTTGGACAGTCTATGGCTACACCTTC. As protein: CASSWTVYGYTF.

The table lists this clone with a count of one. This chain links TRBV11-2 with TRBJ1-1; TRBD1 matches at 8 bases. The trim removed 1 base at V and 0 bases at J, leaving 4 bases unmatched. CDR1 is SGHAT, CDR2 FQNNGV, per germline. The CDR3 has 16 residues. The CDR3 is CASSLVQGALNTEAFF. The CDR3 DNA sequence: TGTGCCAGCAGCTTAGTCCAGGGGGCCTTGAACACTGAAGCTTTCTTT.

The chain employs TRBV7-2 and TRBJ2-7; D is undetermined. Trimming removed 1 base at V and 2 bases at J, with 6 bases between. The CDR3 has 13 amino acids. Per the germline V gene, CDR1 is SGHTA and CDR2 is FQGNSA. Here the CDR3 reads CASSLVRAYEQYF. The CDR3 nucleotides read TGTGCCAGCAGCTTAGTTCGGGCCTACGAGCAGTACTTC.

In DNA form, the CDR3 reads TGTGCCAGTAGTGTGCAAAGGGGGACTGAAGCTTTCTTT. Translation: CASSVQRGTEAFF. The chain is built from TRBV19 and TRBJ1-1; tentatively, D is TRBD1 (6 bases). The V and J ends lost 5 bases and 5 bases respectively, with 12 bases between them. Looked up from germline, CDR1 is LNHDA and CDR2 is SQIVND (reference sequence). This CDR3 spans 13 amino acids.

CDR3 DNA sequence: TGCGCCAGCAGCTTGGGAGATACCACTAGCACAGATACGCAGTATTTT. As protein: CASSLGDTTSTDTQYF. The chain has TRBV5-1 and TRBJ2-3, with unresolved D. Trimming removed 0 bases from V and 0 bases from J, with 11 bases in between. CDR1 is SGHRS, CDR2 YFSETQ, per germline. The CDR3 is 16 residues long.

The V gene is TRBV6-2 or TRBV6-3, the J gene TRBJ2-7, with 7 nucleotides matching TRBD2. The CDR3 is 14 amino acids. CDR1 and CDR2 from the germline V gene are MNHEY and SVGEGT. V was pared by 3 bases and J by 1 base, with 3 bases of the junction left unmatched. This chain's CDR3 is CASSYGRESYEQYF. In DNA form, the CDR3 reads TGTGCCAGCAGTTATGGGAGGGAATCCTACGAGCAGTACTTC.

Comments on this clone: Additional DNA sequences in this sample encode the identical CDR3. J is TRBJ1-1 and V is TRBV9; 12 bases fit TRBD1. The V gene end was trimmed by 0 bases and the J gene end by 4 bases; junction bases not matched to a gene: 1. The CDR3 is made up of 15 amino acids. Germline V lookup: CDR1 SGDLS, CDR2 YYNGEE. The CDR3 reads CASSVVGQGATEAFF. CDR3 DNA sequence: TGTGCCAGCAGCGTAGTGGGACAGGGGGCCACTGAAGCTTTCTTT.

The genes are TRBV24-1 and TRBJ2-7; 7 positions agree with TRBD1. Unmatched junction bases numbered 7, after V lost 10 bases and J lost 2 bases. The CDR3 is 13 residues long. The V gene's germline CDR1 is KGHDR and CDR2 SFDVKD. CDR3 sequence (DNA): TGTGCCACTAGTCTGACAGGGACCTACGAGCAGTACTTC. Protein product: CATSLTGTYEQYF.

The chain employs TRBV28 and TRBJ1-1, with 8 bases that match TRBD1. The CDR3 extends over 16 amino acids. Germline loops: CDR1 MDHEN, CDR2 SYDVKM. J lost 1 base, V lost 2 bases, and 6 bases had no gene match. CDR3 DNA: TGTGCCAGCAGTTTAGCAGGGGGCGGGTGGAACACTGAAGCTTTCTTT. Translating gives CASSLAGGGWNTEAFF.

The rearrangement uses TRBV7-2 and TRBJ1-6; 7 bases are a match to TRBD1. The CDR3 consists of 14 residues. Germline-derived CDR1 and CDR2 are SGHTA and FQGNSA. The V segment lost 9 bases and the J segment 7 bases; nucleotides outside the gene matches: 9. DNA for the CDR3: TGTGCCAGTTCCCCCGGACAGGCCAATTCACCCCTCCACTTT. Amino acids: CASSPGQANSPLHF.

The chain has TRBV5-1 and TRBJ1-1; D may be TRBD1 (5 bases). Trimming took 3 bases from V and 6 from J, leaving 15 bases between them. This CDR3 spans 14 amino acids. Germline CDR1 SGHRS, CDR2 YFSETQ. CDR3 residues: CASSSGGGIAEAFF. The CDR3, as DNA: TGCGCCAGCAGCTCCGGGGGAGGCATCGCTGAAGCTTTCTTT.

Written as DNA, the CDR3 is TGTGCCAGCAGCTTAGGGTATGCGGGCAATGAGCAGTTCTTC. This translates into CASSLGYAGNEQFF. The rearrangement links TRBV7-9 to TRBJ2-1; weak D call: TRBD2 (5 bases). CDR1 and CDR2 from the germline V gene are SEHNR and FQNEAQ (reference sequence). The CDR3 spans 14 residues. The V gene lost 1 base and the J gene lost 6 bases, with 10 bases spanning the gap. The full variable domain, with the rest looked up from reference TRBV7-9 and TRBJ2-1, is DTGVSQNPRHKITKRGQNVTFRCDPISEHNRLYWYRQTLGQGPEFLTYFQNEAQLEKSRLLSDRFSAERPKGSFSTLEIQRTEQGDSAMYLCASSLGYAGNEQFFGPGTRLTVL.

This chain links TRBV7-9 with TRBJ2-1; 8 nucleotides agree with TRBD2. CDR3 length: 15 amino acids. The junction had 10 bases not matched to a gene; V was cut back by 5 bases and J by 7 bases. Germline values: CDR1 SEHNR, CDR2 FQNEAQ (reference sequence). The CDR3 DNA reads TGTGCCAGCAGCCAGGCAGGACTAGCTTTGAATGAGCAGTTCTTC. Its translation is CASSQAGLALNEQFF.

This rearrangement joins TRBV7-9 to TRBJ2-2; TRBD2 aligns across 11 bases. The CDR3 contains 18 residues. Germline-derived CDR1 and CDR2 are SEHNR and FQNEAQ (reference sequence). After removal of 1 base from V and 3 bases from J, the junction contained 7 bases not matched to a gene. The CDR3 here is CASSLVGTSGRDTGELFF. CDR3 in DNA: TGTGCCAGCAGCTTAGTTGGGACTAGCGGAAGGGACACCGGGGAGCTGTTTTTT.

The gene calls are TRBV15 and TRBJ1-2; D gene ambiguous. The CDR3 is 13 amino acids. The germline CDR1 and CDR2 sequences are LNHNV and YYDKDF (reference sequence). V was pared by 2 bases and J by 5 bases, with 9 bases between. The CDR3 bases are TGTGCCACCAGCAGACCAGCACAGTATGGCTACACCTTC. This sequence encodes CATSRPAQYGYTF.

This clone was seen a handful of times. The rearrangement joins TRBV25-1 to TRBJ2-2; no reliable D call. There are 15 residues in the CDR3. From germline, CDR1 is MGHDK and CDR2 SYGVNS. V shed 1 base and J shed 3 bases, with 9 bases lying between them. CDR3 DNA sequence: TGTGCCAGCAGTGAATTACCCCAGTACACCGGGGAGCTGTTTTTT. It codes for CASSELPQYTGELFF.

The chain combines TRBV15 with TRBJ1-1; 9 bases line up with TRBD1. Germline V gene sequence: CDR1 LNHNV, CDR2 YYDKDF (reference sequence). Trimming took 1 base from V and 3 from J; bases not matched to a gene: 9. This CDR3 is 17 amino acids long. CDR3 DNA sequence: TGTGCCACCAGCAGAGGCAGGACAGGGGTTCAACACACTGAAGCTTTCTTT. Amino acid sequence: CATSRGRTGVQHTEAFF. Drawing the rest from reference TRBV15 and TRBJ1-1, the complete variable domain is DAMVIQNPRYQVTQFGKPVTLSCSQTLNHNVMYWYQQKSSQAPKLLFHYYDKDFNNEADTPDNFQSRRPNTSFCFLDIRSPGLGDTAMYLCATSRGRTGVQHTEAFFGQGTRLTVV.

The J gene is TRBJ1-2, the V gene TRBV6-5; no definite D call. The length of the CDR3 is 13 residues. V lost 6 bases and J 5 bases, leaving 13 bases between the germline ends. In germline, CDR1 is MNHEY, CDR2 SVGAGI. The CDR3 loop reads CASRSDGRYGYTF. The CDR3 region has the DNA TGTGCCAGCAGGTCTGACGGGAGATATGGCTACACCTTC.

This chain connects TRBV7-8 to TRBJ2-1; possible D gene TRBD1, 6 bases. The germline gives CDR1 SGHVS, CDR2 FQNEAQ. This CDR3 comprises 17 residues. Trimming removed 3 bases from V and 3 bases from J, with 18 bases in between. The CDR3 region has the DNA TGTGCCAGCAGCTTGCGCGACCTTGGACAGTTCTACAATGAGCAGTTCTTC. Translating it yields CASSLRDLGQFYNEQFF.

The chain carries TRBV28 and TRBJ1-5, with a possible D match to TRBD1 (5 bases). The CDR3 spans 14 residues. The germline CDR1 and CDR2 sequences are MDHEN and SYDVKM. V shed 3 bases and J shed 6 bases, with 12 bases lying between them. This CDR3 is CASSFGGGSQPQHF. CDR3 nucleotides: TGTGCCAGCAGTTTCGGTGGGGGGAGTCAGCCCCAGCATTTT.

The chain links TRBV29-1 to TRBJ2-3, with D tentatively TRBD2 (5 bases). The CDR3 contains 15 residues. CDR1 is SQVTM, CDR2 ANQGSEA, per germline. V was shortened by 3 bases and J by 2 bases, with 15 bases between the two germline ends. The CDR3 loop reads CSVEDRLANTDTQYF. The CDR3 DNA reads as TGCAGCGTTGAGGATCGGCTAGCCAACACAGATACGCAGTATTTT.

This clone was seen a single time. This CDR3 is CASSEGALTPANYGYTF. CDR3 sequence (DNA): TGCGCCAGCAGTGAGGGGGCCCTGACCCCCGCTAACTATGGCTACACCTTC. The V call is TRBV10-2, the J call TRBJ1-2, with D perhaps TRBD1 (5 bases). In germline, CDR1 is WSHSY, CDR2 SAAADI. The CDR3 covers 17 residues. V gave up 2 bases and J gave up 0 bases, with 16 bases separating them.

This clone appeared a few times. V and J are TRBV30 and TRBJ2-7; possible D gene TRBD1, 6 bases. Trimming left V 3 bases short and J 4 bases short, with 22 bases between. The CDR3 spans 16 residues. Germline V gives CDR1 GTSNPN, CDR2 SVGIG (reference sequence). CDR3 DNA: TGTGCCTGGAGCCAAAATACGGGACACCCTCTATACGAGCAGTACTTC. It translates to CAWSQNTGHPLYEQYF.